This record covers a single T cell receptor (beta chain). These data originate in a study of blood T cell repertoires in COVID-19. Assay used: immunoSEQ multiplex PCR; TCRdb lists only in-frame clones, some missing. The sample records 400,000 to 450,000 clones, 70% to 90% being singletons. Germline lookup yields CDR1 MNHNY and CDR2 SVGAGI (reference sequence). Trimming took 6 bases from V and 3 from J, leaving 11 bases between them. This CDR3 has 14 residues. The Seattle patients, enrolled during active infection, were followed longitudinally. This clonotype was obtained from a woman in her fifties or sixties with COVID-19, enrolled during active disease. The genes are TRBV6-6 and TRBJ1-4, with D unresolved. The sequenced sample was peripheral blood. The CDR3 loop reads CASRDGQSNEKLFF. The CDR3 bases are TGTGCCAGCAGAGATGGGCAGTCTAATGAAAAACTGTTTTTT.